The entry below describes one T cell receptor (beta chain). Assay used: immunoSEQ multiplex PCR; TCRdb lists only in-frame clones, some missing. The repertoire consists of about 160,000 clones, with approximately 89% occurring once and the leading ten covering 4.2%. This CDR3 has 16 residues. The germline V gene has CDR1 SGHRS and CDR2 YFSETQ. With 4 bases clipped from V and 3 bases from J, the junction kept 8 bases outside the gene matches. The data are from a study of cytomegalovirus exposure and HLA in healthy donors. The rearrangement joins TRBV5-1 to TRBJ1-1, with TRBD1 matching 11 bases. The clonotype was recovered from a young man in good health and CMV-seropositive. Sequenced: PBMCs. CDR3 protein: CASSPGQGALDTEAFF. As DNA, the CDR3 is TGCGCCAGCAGCCCTGGACAGGGGGCGTTGGACACTGAAGCTTTCTTT.